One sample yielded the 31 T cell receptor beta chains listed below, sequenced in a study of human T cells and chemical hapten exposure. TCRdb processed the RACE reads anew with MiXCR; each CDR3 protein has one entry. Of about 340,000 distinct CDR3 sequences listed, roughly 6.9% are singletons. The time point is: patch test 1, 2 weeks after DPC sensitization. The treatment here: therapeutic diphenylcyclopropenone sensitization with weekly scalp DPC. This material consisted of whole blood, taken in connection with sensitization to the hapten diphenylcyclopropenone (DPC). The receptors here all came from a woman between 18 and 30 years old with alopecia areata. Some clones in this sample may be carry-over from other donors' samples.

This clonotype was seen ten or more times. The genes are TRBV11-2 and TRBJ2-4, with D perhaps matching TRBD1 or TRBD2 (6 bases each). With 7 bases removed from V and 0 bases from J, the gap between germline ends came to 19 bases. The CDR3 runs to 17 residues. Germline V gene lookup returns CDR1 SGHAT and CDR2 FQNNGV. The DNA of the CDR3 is TGTGCCAGCACCGAATTCGAGGGGGGCTTAGCCAAAAACATTCAGTACTTC. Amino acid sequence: CASTEFEGGLAKNIQYF.

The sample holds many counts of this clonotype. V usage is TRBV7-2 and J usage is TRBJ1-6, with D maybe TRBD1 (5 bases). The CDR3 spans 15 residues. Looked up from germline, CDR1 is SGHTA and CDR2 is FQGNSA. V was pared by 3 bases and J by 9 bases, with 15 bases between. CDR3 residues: CASSFSGTSPSPLHF. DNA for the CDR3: TGTGCCAGCAGCTTCTCCGGGACTTCCCCTTCACCCCTCCACTTT.

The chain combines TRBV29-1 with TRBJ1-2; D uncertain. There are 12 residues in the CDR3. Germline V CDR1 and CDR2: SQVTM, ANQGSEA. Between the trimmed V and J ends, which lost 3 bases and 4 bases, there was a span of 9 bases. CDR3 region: CSVEEQLYGYTF. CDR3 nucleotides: TGCAGCGTTGAGGAACAGCTCTATGGCTACACCTTC.

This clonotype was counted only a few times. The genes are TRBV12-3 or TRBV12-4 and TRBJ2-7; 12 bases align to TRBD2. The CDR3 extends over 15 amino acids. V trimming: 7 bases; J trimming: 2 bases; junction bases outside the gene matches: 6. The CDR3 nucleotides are TGTGCCAGCATGACGACTAGCGGGGGTACCTACGAGCAGTACTTC. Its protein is CASMTTSGGTYEQYF.

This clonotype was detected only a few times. CDR3: CASSLTRGDGYYGYTF. The CDR3 nucleotides are TGCGCCAGCAGCTTAACACGGGGGGATGGATACTATGGCTACACCTTC. J is TRBJ1-2 and V is TRBV4-3; weak D call: TRBD1 (5 bases). Germline V lookup: CDR1 LGHNA, CDR2 YSLEER. This CDR3 comprises 16 residues. The V gene lost 5 bases and the J gene lost 3 bases, with 19 bases spanning the gap.

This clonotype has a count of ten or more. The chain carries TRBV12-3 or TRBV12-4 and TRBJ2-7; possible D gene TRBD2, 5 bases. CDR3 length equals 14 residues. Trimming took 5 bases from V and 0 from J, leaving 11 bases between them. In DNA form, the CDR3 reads TGTGCCAGCAGTCCTGGAGGATCCTCCTACGAGCAGTACTTC. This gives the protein CASSPGGSSYEQYF.

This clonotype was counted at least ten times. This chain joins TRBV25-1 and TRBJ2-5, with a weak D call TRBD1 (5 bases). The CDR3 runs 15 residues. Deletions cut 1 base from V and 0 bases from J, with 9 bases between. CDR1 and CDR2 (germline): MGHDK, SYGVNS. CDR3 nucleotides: TGTGCCAGCAGTGAATCGGACATCTACCAAGAGACCCAGTACTTC. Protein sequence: CASSESDIYQETQYF.

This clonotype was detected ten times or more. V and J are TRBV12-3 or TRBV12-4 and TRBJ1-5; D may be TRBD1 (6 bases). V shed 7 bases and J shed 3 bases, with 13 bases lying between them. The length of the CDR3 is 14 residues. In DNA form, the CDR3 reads TGTGCCAGCACCCGGACAGACCCCAATCAGCCCCAGCATTTT. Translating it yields CASTRTDPNQPQHF.

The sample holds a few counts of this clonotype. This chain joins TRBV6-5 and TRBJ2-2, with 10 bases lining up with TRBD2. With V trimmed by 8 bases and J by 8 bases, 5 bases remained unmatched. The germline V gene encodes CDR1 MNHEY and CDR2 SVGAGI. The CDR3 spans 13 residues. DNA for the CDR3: TGTGCCAGCGGGACTAGCGTTTCGGGGGAGCTGTTTTTT. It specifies CASGTSVSGELFF.

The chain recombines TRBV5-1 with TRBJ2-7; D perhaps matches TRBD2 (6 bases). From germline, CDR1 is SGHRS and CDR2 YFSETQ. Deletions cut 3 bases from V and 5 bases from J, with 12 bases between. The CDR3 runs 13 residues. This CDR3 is CASSWGLRNEQYF. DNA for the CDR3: TGCGCCAGCAGCTGGGGACTTCGGAACGAGCAGTACTTC.

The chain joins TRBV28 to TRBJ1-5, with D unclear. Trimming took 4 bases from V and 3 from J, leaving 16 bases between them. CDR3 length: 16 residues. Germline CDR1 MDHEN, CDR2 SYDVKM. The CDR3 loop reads CASSSADGHSNQPQHF. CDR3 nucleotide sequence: TGTGCCAGCAGTTCCGCGGATGGGCACTCCAATCAGCCCCAGCATTTT.

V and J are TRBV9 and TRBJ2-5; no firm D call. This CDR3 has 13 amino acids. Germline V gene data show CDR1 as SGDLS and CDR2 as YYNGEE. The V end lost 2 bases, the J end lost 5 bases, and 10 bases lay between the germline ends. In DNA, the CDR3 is TGTGCCAGCAGCGTTAGTCGAACGGAGACCCAGTACTTC. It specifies CASSVSRTETQYF.

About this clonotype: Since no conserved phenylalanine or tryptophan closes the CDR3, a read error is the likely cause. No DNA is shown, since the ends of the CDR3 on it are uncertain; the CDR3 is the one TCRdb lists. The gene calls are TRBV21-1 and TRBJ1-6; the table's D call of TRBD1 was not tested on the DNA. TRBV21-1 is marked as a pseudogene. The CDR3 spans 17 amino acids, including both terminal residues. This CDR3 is CASSKVRGKEYNSPLHL.

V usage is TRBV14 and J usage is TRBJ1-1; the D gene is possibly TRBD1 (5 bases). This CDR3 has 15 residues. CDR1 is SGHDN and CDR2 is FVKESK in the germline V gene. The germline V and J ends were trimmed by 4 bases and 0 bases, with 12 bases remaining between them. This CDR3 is CASSPTRGLNTEAFF. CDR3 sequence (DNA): TGTGCCAGCAGCCCCACCCGGGGGTTGAACACTGAAGCTTTCTTT.

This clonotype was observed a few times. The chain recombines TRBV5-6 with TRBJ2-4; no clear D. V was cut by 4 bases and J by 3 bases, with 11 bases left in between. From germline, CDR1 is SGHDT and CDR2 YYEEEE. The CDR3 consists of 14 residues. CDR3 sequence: CASSVAGYKNIQYF. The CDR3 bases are TGTGCCAGCAGCGTCGCCGGTTACAAAAACATTCAGTACTTC. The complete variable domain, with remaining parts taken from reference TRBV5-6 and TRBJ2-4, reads DAGVTQSPTHLIKTRGQQVTLRCSPKSGHDTVSWYQQALGQGPQFIFQYYEEEERQRGNFPDRFSGHQFPNYSSELNVNALLLGDSALYLCASSVAGYKNIQYFGAGTRLSVL.

The CDR3 DNA sequence: TGTGCCATCAGCCCGGGACTAGCGGGGGGGTTCAAGTACAATGAGCAGTTCTTC. Translated: CAISPGLAGGFKYNEQFF. V gene TRBV10-3 combines with J gene TRBJ2-1, with 16 bases matching TRBD2. This CDR3 comprises 18 residues. With V trimmed by 6 bases and J by 4 bases, 9 bases remained unmatched. Germline V gene sequence: CDR1 ENHRY, CDR2 SYGVKD.

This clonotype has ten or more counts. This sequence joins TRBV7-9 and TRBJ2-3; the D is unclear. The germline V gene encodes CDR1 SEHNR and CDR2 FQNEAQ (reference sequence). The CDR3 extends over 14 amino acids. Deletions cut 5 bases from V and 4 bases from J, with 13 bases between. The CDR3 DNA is TGTGCCAGCAGCGCCCTCTCCGGCCCAGATACGCAGTATTTT. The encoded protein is CASSALSGPDTQYF.

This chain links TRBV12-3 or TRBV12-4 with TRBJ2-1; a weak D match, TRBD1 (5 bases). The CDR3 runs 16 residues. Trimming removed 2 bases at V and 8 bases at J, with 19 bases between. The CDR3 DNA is TGTGCCAGCAGTTTACCCCCTCTTCAAAGGGGCTATGAGCAGTTCTTC. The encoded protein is CASSLPPLQRGYEQFF.

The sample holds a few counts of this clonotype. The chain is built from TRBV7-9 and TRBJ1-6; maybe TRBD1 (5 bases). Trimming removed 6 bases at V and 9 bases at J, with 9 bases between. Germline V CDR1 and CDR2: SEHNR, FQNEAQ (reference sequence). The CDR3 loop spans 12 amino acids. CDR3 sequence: CASSTGSSPLHF. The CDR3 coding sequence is TGTGCCAGCAGTACAGGCAGTTCACCCCTCCACTTT.

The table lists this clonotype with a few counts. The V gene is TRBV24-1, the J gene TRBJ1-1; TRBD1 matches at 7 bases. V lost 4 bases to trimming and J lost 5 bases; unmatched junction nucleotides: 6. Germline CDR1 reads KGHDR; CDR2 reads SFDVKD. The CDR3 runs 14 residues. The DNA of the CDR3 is TGTGCCACCAGTGACCGGGACAGACCGACTGAAGCTTTCTTT. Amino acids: CATSDRDRPTEAFF.

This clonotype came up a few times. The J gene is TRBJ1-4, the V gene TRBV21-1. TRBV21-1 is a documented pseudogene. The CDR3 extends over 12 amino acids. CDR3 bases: TGTGCCAGCAGCAAAGAGTTCGAAAAACTGTTTTTT. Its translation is CASSKEFEKLFF.

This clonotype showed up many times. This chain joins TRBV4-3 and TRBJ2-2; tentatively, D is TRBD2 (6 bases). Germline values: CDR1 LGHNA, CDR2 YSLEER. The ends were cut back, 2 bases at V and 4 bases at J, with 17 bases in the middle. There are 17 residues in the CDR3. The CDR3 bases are TGCGCCAGCAGCCAAAGGGTCCGACTAGGAGGCACCGGGGAGCTGTTTTTT. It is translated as CASSQRVRLGGTGELFF.

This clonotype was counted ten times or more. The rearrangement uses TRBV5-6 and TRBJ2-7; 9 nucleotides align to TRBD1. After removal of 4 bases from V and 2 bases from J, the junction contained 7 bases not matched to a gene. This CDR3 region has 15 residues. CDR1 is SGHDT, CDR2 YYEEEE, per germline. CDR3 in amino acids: CASSGPGTGPYEQYF. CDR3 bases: TGTGCCAGCAGCGGTCCCGGGACAGGGCCCTACGAGCAGTACTTC.

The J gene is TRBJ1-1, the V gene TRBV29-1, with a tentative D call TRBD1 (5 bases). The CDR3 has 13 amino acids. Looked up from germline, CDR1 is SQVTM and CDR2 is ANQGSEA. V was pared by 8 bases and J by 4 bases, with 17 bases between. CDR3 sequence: CSLIRGRGTEAFF. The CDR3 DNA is TGCAGCCTTATTCGGGGGAGAGGCACTGAAGCTTTCTTT.

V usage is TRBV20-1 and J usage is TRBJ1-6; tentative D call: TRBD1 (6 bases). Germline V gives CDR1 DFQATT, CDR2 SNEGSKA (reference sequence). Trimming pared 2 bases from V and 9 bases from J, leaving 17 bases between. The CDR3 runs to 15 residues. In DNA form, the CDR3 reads TGCAGTGCTAGAAGACTCGCCGGGACAACTTCACCCCTCCACTTT. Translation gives CSARRLAGTTSPLHF.

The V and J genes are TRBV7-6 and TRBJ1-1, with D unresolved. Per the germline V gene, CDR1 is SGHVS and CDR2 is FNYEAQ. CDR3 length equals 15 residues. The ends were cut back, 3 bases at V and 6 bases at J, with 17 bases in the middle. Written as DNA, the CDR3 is TGTGCCAGCAGCTTGTCGTTGGCAGGTCGACCTGAAGCTTTCTTT. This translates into CASSLSLAGRPEAFF.

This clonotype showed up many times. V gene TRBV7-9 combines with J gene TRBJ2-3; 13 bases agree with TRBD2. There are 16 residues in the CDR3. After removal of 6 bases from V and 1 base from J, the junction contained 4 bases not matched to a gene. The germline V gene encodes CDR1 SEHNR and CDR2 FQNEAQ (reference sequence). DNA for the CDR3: TGTGCCAGCAGTCATGGACTAGCGGGGGGCACAGATACGCAGTATTTT. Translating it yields CASSHGLAGGTDTQYF. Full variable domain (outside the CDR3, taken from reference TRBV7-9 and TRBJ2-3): DTGVSQNPRHKITKRGQNVTFRCDPISEHNRLYWYRQTLGQGPEFLTYFQNEAQLEKSRLLSDRFSAERPKGSFSTLEIQRTEQGDSAMYLCASSHGLAGGTDTQYFGPGTRLTVL.

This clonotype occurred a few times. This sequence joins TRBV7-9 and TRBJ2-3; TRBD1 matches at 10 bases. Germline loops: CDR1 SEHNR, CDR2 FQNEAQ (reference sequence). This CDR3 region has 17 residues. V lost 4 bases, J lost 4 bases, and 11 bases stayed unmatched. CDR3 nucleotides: TGTGCCAGCAGCTCATATTTCGGACAGGGGGGTGCAGATACGCAGTATTTT. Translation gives CASSSYFGQGGADTQYF.

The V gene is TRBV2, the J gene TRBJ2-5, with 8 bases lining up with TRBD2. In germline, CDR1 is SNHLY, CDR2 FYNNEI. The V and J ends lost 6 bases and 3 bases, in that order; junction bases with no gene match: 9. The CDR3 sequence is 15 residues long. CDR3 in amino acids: CASRPILAEEETQYF. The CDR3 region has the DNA TGTGCCAGCAGACCCATACTAGCGGAAGAAGAGACCCAGTACTTC.

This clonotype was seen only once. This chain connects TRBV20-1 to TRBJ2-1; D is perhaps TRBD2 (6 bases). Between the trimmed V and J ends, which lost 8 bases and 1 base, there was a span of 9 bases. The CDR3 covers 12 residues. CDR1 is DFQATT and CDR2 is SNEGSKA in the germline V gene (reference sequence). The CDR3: CSSSGSYNEQFF. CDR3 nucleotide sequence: TGCAGTAGTAGCGGTTCCTACAATGAGCAGTTCTTC.

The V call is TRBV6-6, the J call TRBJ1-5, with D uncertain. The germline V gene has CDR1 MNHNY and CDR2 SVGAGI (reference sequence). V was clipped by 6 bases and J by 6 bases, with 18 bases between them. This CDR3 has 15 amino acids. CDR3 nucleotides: TGTGCCAGCAGGCTAACACCGCCAGTGGTTCAGCCCCAGCATTTT. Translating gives CASRLTPPVVQPQHF.